The 27 T cell receptor beta chains below come from one sample, sequenced in a study of naive and memory T cell subsets. Study results and limitations: Especially in CD8 cells, naive repertoires contained a few larger clonotypes, possibly CD45RA-re-expressing memory cells.

No antigen is known for these receptors. Two oligonucleotides, mixed equimolar, formed the beta constant-region primer covering TRBC1 and TRBC2. Nested alpha and beta constant-region primers with the SP2 primer drove four PCR rounds on ligated cDNA. TCRdb passed the UMI-ligation and nested PCR reads through MiXCR, listing each CDR3 protein once. The data show approximately 150,000 distinct CDR3 sequences, with more than 15% seen just once and roughly 0.63% held by the top ten. Sequencing input: naive CD8+ T cells from blood. The source is a human donor in good health.

The chain recombines TRBV5-4 with TRBJ2-7; TRBD1 might be the D (5 bases). Germline-derived CDR1 and CDR2 are SGHNT and YYREEE (reference sequence). The CDR3 covers 14 residues. Trimming shortened V by 0 bases and J by 3 bases, and 10 bases separated the two germline ends. The CDR3, as DNA: TGTGCCAGCAGCTTGGAGGGGAACGACTACGAGCAGTACTTC. It is translated as CASSLEGNDYEQYF.

This clonotype turned up a few times. This chain uses TRBV7-9 with TRBJ2-2; the D is unclear. Trimming removed 1 base at V and 6 bases at J, with 9 bases between. Per the germline V gene, CDR1 is SEHNR and CDR2 is FQNEAQ (reference sequence). This CDR3 region has 14 residues. Here the CDR3 reads CASSLDLFPGELFF. The DNA of the CDR3 is TGTGCCAGCAGCTTAGATCTCTTCCCCGGGGAGCTGTTTTTT.

CDR3 sequence reads: CASSTSGSGGAYNEQFF. CDR3 bases: TGCGCCAGCAGCACTAGCGGGAGCGGAGGCGCCTACAATGAGCAGTTCTTC. The chain employs TRBV5-1 and TRBJ2-1; 11 nucleotides agree with TRBD2. The CDR3 consists of 17 residues. With V trimmed by 4 bases and J by 2 bases, 8 bases remained unmatched. Germline CDR1 is SGHRS and CDR2 is YFSETQ.

The rearrangement links TRBV7-9 to TRBJ2-1; TRBD1 aligns across 9 bases. The trim removed 4 bases at V and 4 bases at J, leaving 8 bases unmatched. Germline assignment: CDR1 SEHNR and CDR2 FQNEAQ (reference sequence). The CDR3 sequence is 16 residues long. CDR3 coding DNA: TGTGCCAGCAGCTCGTTCTGGACAGGGGCGTACAATGAGCAGTTCTTC. Amino acids: CASSSFWTGAYNEQFF.

This clonotype was seen only a few times. This rearrangement joins TRBV15 to TRBJ1-2, with 9 nucleotides matching TRBD1. The germline V gene has CDR1 LNHNV and CDR2 YYDKDF (reference sequence). The ends lost 1 base at V and 6 bases at J; junction bases unmatched: 12. CDR3 length: 17 residues. This CDR3 reads CATSRGYSEDRGHGYTF. As DNA, the CDR3 is TGTGCCACCAGCAGAGGCTATAGCGAGGACAGGGGACATGGCTACACCTTC. The variable domain in full, with the rest retrieved from reference TRBV15 and TRBJ1-2, is DAMVIQNPRYQVTQFGKPVTLSCSQTLNHNVMYWYQQKSSQAPKLLFHYYDKDFNNEADTPDNFQSRRPNTSFCFLDIRSPGLGDTAMYLCATSRGYSEDRGHGYTFGSGTRLTVV.

This sequence joins TRBV18 and TRBJ1-1, with 9 bases matching TRBD1. The CDR3 consists of 15 residues. The V segment lost 9 bases and the J segment 0 bases; nucleotides outside the gene matches: 8. Germline V gene sequence: CDR1 KGHSH, CDR2 LQKENI. The CDR3 protein is CASPWTGVMNTEAFF. The CDR3 nucleotides are TGTGCCAGTCCCTGGACAGGGGTCATGAACACTGAAGCTTTCTTT.

The chain recombines TRBV4-3 with TRBJ2-1, with D possibly matching TRBD1 (6 bases). Trimming cost V 0 bases and J 8 bases, with 8 bases left between them. CDR1 and CDR2 from the germline V gene are LGHNA and YSLEER. This CDR3 region has 13 residues. This CDR3 reads CASSQDTGYEQFF. Here the CDR3 DNA reads TGCGCCAGCAGCCAAGACACAGGGTATGAGCAGTTCTTC.

The genes are TRBV20-1 and TRBJ2-7; D might be TRBD2 (5 bases). Germline V CDR1 and CDR2: DFQATT, SNEGSKA (reference sequence). Trimming removed 4 bases at V and 3 bases at J, with 13 bases between. The length of the CDR3 is 13 residues. CDR3 region: CSATDPRVYEQYF. CDR3 nucleotides: TGCAGTGCTACGGACCCGCGGGTCTACGAGCAGTACTTC.

The rearrangement links TRBV27 to TRBJ2-2; D possibly corresponds to TRBD1 (5 bases). With 4 bases removed from V and 1 base from J, the gap between germline ends came to 10 bases. The CDR3 extends over 15 amino acids. Germline assignment: CDR1 MNHEY and CDR2 SMNVEV (reference sequence). In nucleotides, the CDR3 is TGTGCCAGCAGTTCGGACATCTTGAACACCGGGGAGCTGTTTTTT. This encodes CASSSDILNTGELFF.

The chain is built from TRBV12-3 or TRBV12-4 and TRBJ1-5; weak D call: TRBD1 (5 bases). The CDR3 length is 17 residues. V gave up 6 bases and J gave up 1 base, with 19 bases separating them. This CDR3 reads CASSHGVPGDSNQPQHF. The CDR3 nucleotides are TGTGCCAGCAGCCATGGGGTGCCGGGGGACAGCAATCAGCCCCAGCATTTT.

The chain has TRBV28 and TRBJ2-7; D is unclear. The CDR3 runs 13 residues. The germline V gene encodes CDR1 MDHEN and CDR2 SYDVKM. The V end was cut by 0 bases, the J end by 3 bases, with 6 bases between. The CDR3 DNA follows: TGTGCCAGCAGTTTATGGTCCAACTACGAGCAGTACTTC. As protein: CASSLWSNYEQYF.

This clonotype was seen a few times. The DNA for the CDR3 is TGTGCCAGCAGCCAAGATCAGGGGTTAGCCTACGAGCAGTACTTC. It yields the protein CASSQDQGLAYEQYF. The V call is TRBV3-1, the J call TRBJ2-7; D possibly corresponds to TRBD1 (6 bases). The CDR3 loop spans 15 amino acids. Between the trimmed V and J ends, which lost 0 bases and 2 bases, there was a span of 11 bases. Germline assignment: CDR1 LGHDT and CDR2 YNNKEL (reference sequence).

This clonotype was seen just once. The V and J genes are TRBV27 and TRBJ2-3; 10 nucleotides line up with TRBD2. The length of the CDR3 is 15 residues. With 3 bases clipped from V and 4 bases from J, the junction kept 4 bases outside the gene matches. The germline V gene has CDR1 MNHEY and CDR2 SMNVEV (reference sequence). Here the CDR3 DNA reads TGTGCCAGCAGTTTTCTAGCGGGAGAAGCAGATACGCAGTATTTT. It encodes CASSFLAGEADTQYF.

The rearrangement links TRBV7-9 to TRBJ2-1; 9 nucleotides line up with TRBD2. The CDR3 sequence is 13 residues long. Trimming at V came to 2 bases and at J to 14 bases, leaving 7 bases not matched to a gene. Germline V gene sequence: CDR1 SEHNR, CDR2 FQNEAQ (reference sequence). CDR3 sequence reads: CASSLYTSGPEFF. In DNA, the CDR3 is TGTGCCAGCAGCTTATATACTAGCGGGCCCGAGTTCTTC. Complete variable domain (other parts from reference TRBV7-9 and TRBJ2-1): DTGVSQNPRHKITKRGQNVTFRCDPISEHNRLYWYRQTLGQGPEFLTYFQNEAQLEKSRLLSDRFSAERPKGSFSTLEIQRTEQGDSAMYLCASSLYTSGPEFFGPGTRLTVL.

The chain uses TRBV28 and TRBJ2-7; the match to TRBD1 covers 10 bases. This CDR3 is 15 amino acids long. Trimming at V came to 6 bases and at J to 6 bases, leaving 11 bases not matched to a gene. Germline CDR1 and CDR2: MDHEN and SYDVKM. The CDR3 reads CASRLAHGTGVEQYF. CDR3 bases: TGTGCCAGCAGGCTTGCCCACGGGACAGGGGTCGAGCAGTACTTC.

This clonotype was counted a few times. This chain links TRBV4-3 with TRBJ2-7, with D unclear. V was cut by 5 bases and J by 0 bases, with 11 bases left in between. CDR3 length equals 14 residues. Looked up from germline, CDR1 is LGHNA and CDR2 is YSLEER. The CDR3 sequence is CASSKGLGSYEQYF. CDR3 sequence (DNA): TGCGCCAGCAGCAAAGGCCTTGGCTCCTACGAGCAGTACTTC.

The genes are TRBV27 and TRBJ2-2, with TRBD2 matching over 12 bases. CDR1 MNHEY and CDR2 SMNVEV come from the germline V gene (reference sequence). The CDR3 sequence is 18 residues long. V lost 3 bases to trimming and J lost 4 bases; unmatched junction nucleotides: 9. CDR3 sequence (DNA): TGTGCCAGCAGTTTCCTGACTAGCGGGAGTTCGAGCACCGGGGAGCTGTTTTTT. It is translated as CASSFLTSGSSSTGELFF.

J is TRBJ1-5 and V is TRBV19; D ambiguous. CDR1 and CDR2 from the germline V gene are LNHDA and SQIVND (reference sequence). V was pared by 8 bases and J by 0 bases, with 11 bases between. CDR3 length equals 14 residues. The CDR3 here is CASLDTSSNQPQHF. In DNA, the CDR3 is TGTGCCAGTCTCGACACATCTAGCAATCAGCCCCAGCATTTT.

This clonotype was counted a few times. V is TRBV19 and J is TRBJ2-1; a weak D match, TRBD2 (6 bases). With 3 bases removed from V and 5 bases from J, the gap between germline ends came to 17 bases. Germline V gene lookup returns CDR1 LNHDA and CDR2 SQIVND (reference sequence). CDR3 length: 16 residues. The DNA for the CDR3 is TGTGCCAGTAGTATTCTTCCGGGGGAGTATAACAATGAGCAGTTCTTC. Protein sequence: CASSILPGEYNNEQFF.

The chain links TRBV12-3 or TRBV12-4 to TRBJ2-7; D gene ambiguous. V was trimmed by 7 bases and J by 5 bases, leaving 6 bases between them. The CDR3 has 10 amino acids. This CDR3 reads CASKGDEQYF. As DNA, the CDR3 is TGTGCCAGCAAAGGCGACGAGCAGTACTTC.

This sequence joins TRBV25-1 and TRBJ2-7, with a weak D call TRBD2 (5 bases). The CDR3 has 14 amino acids. V lost 3 bases to trimming and J lost 0 bases, with 9 bases between them. Germline values: CDR1 MGHDK, CDR2 SYGVNS. The CDR3 reads CASSDPGISYEQYF. The CDR3 nucleotides are TGTGCCAGCAGTGATCCCGGGATCTCCTACGAGCAGTACTTC.

The sample holds a few counts of this clonotype. This chain joins TRBV21-1 and TRBJ2-5; whether TRBD2, the table's D call, matches the DNA was not checked. TRBV21-1 is tagged as a pseudogene. The CDR3 has 17 amino acids. CDR3 residues: CASSWRGTSGRQETQYF. The DNA for the CDR3 is TGTGCCAGCAGCTGGCGGGGGACTAGCGGACGACAAGAGACCCAGTACTTC.

This sequence joins TRBV28 and TRBJ2-7; D gene uncertain. In germline, CDR1 is MDHEN, CDR2 SYDVKM. The CDR3 covers 17 residues. V lost 4 bases and J 4 bases, leaving 23 bases between the germline ends. The CDR3 nucleotides are TGTGCCAGCAGTTCATTGATCAGCCCGAAGGACGGATACGAGCAGTACTTC. Translated: CASSSLISPKDGYEQYF.

The chain links TRBV20-1 to TRBJ1-2; D is unresolved. Germline lookup yields CDR1 DFQATT and CDR2 SNEGSKA (reference sequence). The CDR3 runs to 20 residues. Trimming left V 0 bases short and J 2 bases short, with 28 bases between. For the CDR3, the DNA is TGCAGTGCTAGAGATTTTCTCGGGCGCGAGGGAATCTCGGAGAACTATGGCTACACCTTC. The encoded protein is CSARDFLGREGISENYGYTF.

Here the CDR3 reads CATSRATSGLYYEQYF. CDR3 coding DNA: TGTGCCACCAGCAGAGCCACTAGCGGACTTTACTACGAGCAGTACTTC. The J gene is TRBJ2-7, the V gene TRBV15; 8 bases map to TRBD2. The V segment lost 1 base and the J segment 3 bases; nucleotides outside the gene matches: 8. The germline V gene has CDR1 LNHNV and CDR2 YYDKDF (reference sequence). This CDR3 spans 16 amino acids.

This chain uses TRBV28 with TRBJ2-1; 9 positions agree with TRBD1. The junction had 15 bases not matched to a gene; V was cut back by 8 bases and J by 10 bases. The length of the CDR3 is 15 residues. Germline V gives CDR1 MDHEN, CDR2 SYDVKM. The CDR3 protein is CASEHTHKDRGEQFF. Here the CDR3 DNA reads TGTGCCAGCGAACACACCCATAAGGACAGGGGCGAGCAGTTCTTC.

Only a few counts were recorded for this clonotype. The V call is TRBV6-5, the J call TRBJ1-1; D perhaps matches TRBD1 (5 bases). The CDR3 has 21 residues. V gave up 2 bases and J gave up 0 bases, with 28 bases separating them. CDR1 is MNHEY, CDR2 SVGAGI, per germline. CDR3 in DNA: TGTGCCAGCAGTTACGAGTTTCCTTCACCTCGAGACAGCTCTTTGAACACTGAAGCTTTCTTT. This encodes CASSYEFPSPRDSSLNTEAFF.